What follows describes a single TCR beta chain. This table comes from immunoSEQ multiplex PCR, and its TCRdb copy is limited to in-frame clones, with some not included. The repertoire has around 100,000 clones, more than 70% of them found once; the top ten carry under 8%. The record originates from a study of blood T cell repertoires in COVID-19. Sequenced material: peripheral blood. The clonotype comes from a human donor with acute or convalescent COVID-19. The donor label of this sample is uncertain.

The CDR3 DNA follows: TGTGCCAGCAGAAGAAACCGGGACTCTCTCGATTTTTCTGGAAACACCATATATTTT. This encodes CASRRNRDSLDFSGNTIYF. V is TRBV11-2 and J is TRBJ1-3; a possible D gene is TRBD1 (5 bases). The germline V and J ends were trimmed by 6 bases and 1 base, with 25 bases remaining between them. There are 19 residues in the CDR3. CDR1 and CDR2 from the germline V gene are SGHAT and FQNNGV.